Here is one TCR beta chain with its context. The data were obtained in a study of neurological immune-mediated disorders. This CDR3 comprises 13 residues. V lost 1 base to trimming and J lost 3 bases, with 10 bases between them. Germline CDR1 is DFQATT and CDR2 is SNEGSKA (reference sequence). TCRdb ran MiXCR on the 5' RACE reads and lists one entry per CDR3 protein. Found here are about 20,000 distinct CDR3 sequences, 25% to 30% of them singletons; the top ten hold roughly a third. This TCR came from a man aged 45 to 65 with HTLV-1-associated myelopathy (HAM/TSP). Sequencing was performed on PBMCs. The chain combines TRBV20-1 with TRBJ2-7; TRBD2 is a possible D gene (5 bases). The CDR3: CSARGTAYYEQYF. The CDR3 bases are TGCAGTGCTAGAGGGACTGCTTACTACGAGCAGTACTTC.